Listed here is a single TCR beta chain. Antigen unknown. This entry is derived from a study of beta chain features in type 1 diabetes. Notes on the study in general: Diminished insertions and augmented deletions at VDJ junctions characterized type 1 diabetes patients. Within the patient group, naive, central memory and Treg TCRB repertoires appeared more similar to each other than within healthy donors.

The CDR3 covers 14 residues. V lost 4 bases, J lost 5 bases, and 11 bases lay in between. CDR1 SEHNR and CDR2 FQNEAQ come from the germline V gene (reference sequence). What was sequenced were expressed TCRB transcripts, since all of the isolated RNA had been reverse transcribed. Sequenced naive, central memory and regulatory T cell samples produced an average of roughly 3.9 million reads. Here immunoSEQ multiplex PCR was the method, and the copy in TCRdb shows in-frame clones only, minus some. The sample lists hundreds of thousands of clones; roughly 17% were seen once. This rearrangement joins TRBV7-9 to TRBJ2-2; D gene ambiguous. Sequenced input: naive CD4+ T cells from blood. The receptor was isolated from a woman aged 18-29 years in good health. CDR3 loop: CASSSYGTTGELFF. The DNA of the CDR3 is TGTGCCAGCAGCTCCTACGGTACGACCGGGGAGCTGTTTTTT.